The present T cell receptor (beta chain) was sequenced within a study of T cells in Graves' hyperthyroidism and ophthalmopathy. The study, taken as a whole, reports: Most thyroid clonotypes expanded above 0.001 were also detected in blood.

Absent ophthalmopathy progression within 18 months defined stable Graves' hyperthyroidism. For the diagnoses, clinical symptoms, serum thyroxine and TRAb, thyroid ultrasound and orbital computed tomography were used. This CDR3 has 14 residues. Germline V gene lookup returns CDR1 MNHNS and CDR2 SASEGT. Trimming shortened V by 6 bases and J by 6 bases, and 15 bases separated the two germline ends. Notes on this clonotype: The antigen remains undetermined.

TCR beta CDR3 regions were amplified from RNA. The HTBI primer set served for first-round RT-PCR of the TCR CDR3. TCRdb used MiXCR to reprocess the multiplex PCR reads, holding one entry per CDR3 protein. The table has hundreds of thousands of distinct CDR3 sequences, 13% to 15% seen once. The specimen sequenced was blood. The sequence was obtained from a woman aged 18-30 years with Graves' hyperthyroidism. The chain recombines TRBV6-1 with TRBJ1-5; D gene unclear. This CDR3 reads CASRDTDGIQPQHF. CDR3 sequence (DNA): TGTGCCAGCAGGGATACGGACGGGATTCAGCCCCAGCATTTT.